A single sample gave rise to the 29 T cell receptor beta chains below, sequenced in a study of cytomegalovirus exposure and HLA in healthy donors. The repertoire was sequenced with immunoSEQ multiplex PCR; TCRdb's copy has only in-frame clones and lacks some. The top ten hold 0.85% to 1% of the sample, which has about 66,000 clones, roughly 96% seen once. Specimen: PBMCs. These TCRs come from a man aged 18 to 35 in good health and CMV-seronegative.

This clone was found once. The chain uses TRBV28 and TRBJ1-2, with TRBD1 matching 12 bases. J was trimmed by 8 bases and V by 0 bases; bases with no gene match: 7. From germline, CDR1 is MDHEN and CDR2 SYDVKM. The CDR3 length is 16 residues. The CDR3 sequence: CASSLWGQGAPGGYTF. DNA for the CDR3: TGTGCCAGCAGTTTATGGGGACAGGGGGCGCCTGGAGGCTACACCTTC.

The CDR3 loop reads CASSLRNRVIPGYTF. The DNA for the CDR3 is TGTGCCAGCAGCTTGCGTAACAGGGTGATCCCTGGCTACACCTTC. This chain joins TRBV5-4 and TRBJ1-2; D is possibly TRBD1 (6 bases). Germline lookup yields CDR1 SGHNT and CDR2 YYREEE (reference sequence). The V and J ends lost 1 base and 7 bases respectively, with 17 bases between them. The CDR3 consists of 15 residues.

The chain uses TRBV11-2 and TRBJ2-7; weak D call: TRBD1 (6 bases). The CDR3 has 15 residues. Germline CDR1 SGHAT, CDR2 FQNNGV. The V end lost 5 bases, the J end lost 3 bases, and 17 bases lay between the germline ends. The CDR3 bases are TGTGCCAGCAGCCTGTTGAGCACAGGGATCTACGAGCAGTACTTC. Amino acids: CASSLLSTGIYEQYF.

The rearrangement uses TRBV2 and TRBJ1-1; 8 bases fit TRBD1. The length of the CDR3 is 14 residues. Germline-derived CDR1 and CDR2 are SNHLY and FYNNEI. J gave up 8 bases and V 6 bases, and 11 bases lay outside the gene matches. CDR3 region: CASRYTPRQGEAFF. CDR3 nucleotide sequence: TGTGCCAGCAGATATACCCCGAGACAGGGGGAAGCTTTCTTT.

This rearrangement joins TRBV27 to TRBJ2-7; D perhaps matches TRBD1 (7 bases). CDR3 size: 14 residues. Germline V lookup: CDR1 MNHEY, CDR2 SMNVEV (reference sequence). V lost 6 bases and J 0 bases, leaving 12 bases between the germline ends. CDR3 sequence (DNA): TGTGCCAGCAGGCGGGACAGAAGCTCCTACGAGCAGTACTTC. The encoded protein is CASRRDRSSYEQYF.

The chain has TRBV28 and TRBJ1-4, with 7 bases that match TRBD1. Germline V gene lookup returns CDR1 MDHEN and CDR2 SYDVKM. Unmatched junction bases numbered 15, after V lost 1 base and J lost 7 bases. The CDR3 sequence is 18 residues long. The CDR3 region is CASSLFLLRTGGFEKLFF. CDR3 bases: TGTGCCAGCAGTTTATTCCTTTTGAGGACAGGTGGCTTTGAAAAACTGTTTTTT.

V is TRBV28 and J is TRBJ2-5; 9 bases map to TRBD1. After removal of 7 bases from V and 5 bases from J, the junction contained 8 bases not matched to a gene. The CDR3 extends over 14 amino acids. Germline assignment: CDR1 MDHEN and CDR2 SYDVKM. CDR3 nucleotide sequence: TGTGCCAGCACCACAGGGGGCGAGAAGGAGACCCAGTACTTC. As protein: CASTTGGEKETQYF. The full variable domain, its missing parts supplied by reference TRBV28 and TRBJ2-5, is DVKVTQSSRYLVKRTGEKVFLECVQDMDHENMFWYRQDPGLGLRLIYFSYDVKMKEKGDIPEGYSVSREKKERFSLILESASTNQTSMYLCASTTGGEKETQYFGPGTRLLVL.

The V gene is TRBV5-1, the J gene TRBJ2-1; TRBD2 aligns across 7 bases. V dropped 4 bases and J dropped 7; count of bases not matched to a gene: 2. CDR1 is SGHRS and CDR2 is YFSETQ in the germline V gene. This CDR3 comprises 12 residues. The CDR3 sequence is CASSLSGNEQFF. The DNA of the CDR3 is TGCGCCAGCAGCCTTAGCGGGAATGAGCAGTTCTTC.

The chain links TRBV2 to TRBJ2-1, with D possibly TRBD2 on 6 matching bases. Trimming cost V 7 bases and J 0 bases, with 16 bases left between them. CDR3 length: 16 amino acids. Germline V gene sequence: CDR1 SNHLY, CDR2 FYNNEI. CDR3 in amino acids: CASMGRSQPSYNEQFF. CDR3 sequence (DNA): TGTGCCAGCATGGGGAGGTCCCAACCCTCCTACAATGAGCAGTTCTTC.

The gene calls are TRBV28 and TRBJ2-1; D is perhaps TRBD2 (6 bases). V was clipped by 2 bases and J by 2 bases, with 13 bases between them. The CDR3 spans 16 residues. CDR1 is MDHEN and CDR2 is SYDVKM in the germline V gene. The CDR3 nucleotides read TGTGCCAGCAGTTTAGTACGGGAGCTCCCCTACAATGAGCAGTTCTTC. This gives the protein CASSLVRELPYNEQFF. Filled out from reference TRBV28 and TRBJ2-1, the complete variable domain reads DVKVTQSSRYLVKRTGEKVFLECVQDMDHENMFWYRQDPGLGLRLIYFSYDVKMKEKGDIPEGYSVSREKKERFSLILESASTNQTSMYLCASSLVRELPYNEQFFGPGTRLTVL.

The chain links TRBV21-1 to TRBJ2-5; the DNA was not compared with TRBD1, the D call given in the table. TRBV21-1 is given as a pseudogene. The CDR3 spans 18 residues. This chain's CDR3 is CASFPRGDSKKYQETQYF. CDR3 bases: TGTGCCAGCTTCCCCCGAGGAGACAGCAAAAAGTACCAAGAGACCCAGTACTTC.

V gene TRBV28 combines with J gene TRBJ2-1; 9 bases are a match to TRBD2. Germline assignment: CDR1 MDHEN and CDR2 SYDVKM. The CDR3 extends over 16 amino acids. V shed 3 bases, J shed 10 bases, and the junction held 13 bases outside the gene matches. CDR3 nucleotides: TGTGCCAGCAGTTTTATATTCGGCGGGAGGGCAGAGGAGCAGTTCTTC. Its protein is CASSFIFGGRAEEQFF.

This chain joins TRBV6-5 and TRBJ1-5; 7 bases map to TRBD1. The length of the CDR3 is 16 residues. Germline CDR1 MNHEY, CDR2 SVGAGI. V lost 4 bases, J lost 1 base, and 7 bases stayed unmatched. The chain's CDR3 is CASSLPQGSSNQPQHF. In nucleotides, the CDR3 is TGTGCCAGCAGTTTACCACAGGGGTCAAGCAATCAGCCCCAGCATTTT.

The chain combines TRBV5-1 with TRBJ2-7; a possible D gene is TRBD2 (7 bases). V gave up 2 bases and J gave up 0 bases, with 12 bases separating them. This CDR3 has 15 residues. Germline V gene data show CDR1 as SGHRS and CDR2 as YFSETQ. CDR3 coding DNA: TGCGCCAGCAGCTTAGGGGGAGGGAGCTCCTACGAGCAGTACTTC. Protein: CASSLGGGSSYEQYF.

The chain joins TRBV11-2 to TRBJ1-3; 7 bases align to TRBD1. Unmatched junction bases numbered 6, after V lost 6 bases and J lost 1 base. CDR1 SGHAT and CDR2 FQNNGV come from the germline V gene. This CDR3 contains 15 residues. The CDR3 nucleotides are TGTGCCAGCAGGGCGTTACAGGGGTCTGGAAACACCATATATTTT. Translated: CASRALQGSGNTIYF.

V is TRBV6-1 and J is TRBJ1-5; 10 nucleotides line up with TRBD1. The CDR3 is 15 residues long. Germline V gene sequence: CDR1 MNHNS, CDR2 SASEGT. Trimming took 1 base from V and 5 from J; bases not matched to a gene: 2. The CDR3: CASSEETGGYQPQHF. In DNA, the CDR3 is TGTGCCAGCAGTGAAGAGACAGGGGGCTATCAGCCCCAGCATTTT.

V and J are TRBV5-8 and TRBJ1-5; 8 bases are a match to TRBD1. Germline V gene sequence: CDR1 SGHTS, CDR2 YDEGEE. This CDR3 contains 15 residues. After removal of 3 bases from V and 3 bases from J, the junction contained 5 bases not matched to a gene. The CDR3 spells CASSSRTGPNQPQHF. DNA of the CDR3: TGTGCCAGCAGCTCCCGGACAGGGCCCAATCAGCCCCAGCATTTT.

V and J are TRBV6-5 and TRBJ2-5, with TRBD2 as a possible D gene (5 bases). V was shortened by 6 bases and J by 3 bases, with 14 bases between the two germline ends. Germline CDR1 and CDR2: MNHEY and SVGAGI. The CDR3 runs 14 residues. The CDR3 DNA sequence: TGTGCCAGCAGGGAACGGACTGGCAAAGAGACCCAGTACTTC. Its protein is CASRERTGKETQYF.

This chain joins TRBV5-8 and TRBJ2-7; no firm D call. Trimming removed 0 bases at V and 11 bases at J, with 18 bases between. This CDR3 comprises 14 residues. Germline CDR1 reads SGHTS; CDR2 reads YDEGEE. CDR3 sequence reads: CASSLDAPPTAEYF. The CDR3 bases are TGTGCCAGCAGCTTGGATGCTCCTCCTACGGCGGAGTACTTC.

This chain joins TRBV27 and TRBJ2-3; D is ambiguous. From germline, CDR1 is MNHEY and CDR2 SMNVEV (reference sequence). The CDR3 covers 15 residues. Trimming stripped 0 bases from V and 2 bases from J, with 9 bases between. The CDR3 region has the DNA TGTGCCAGCAGTTTATCGCTCACAGCCACAGATACGCAGTATTTT. This sequence encodes CASSLSLTATDTQYF.

The J gene is TRBJ2-7, the V gene TRBV14, with TRBD2 identical over 8 bases. CDR3 length equals 13 residues. Germline V CDR1 and CDR2: SGHDN, FVKESK. V trimming: 4 bases; J trimming: 6 bases; junction bases outside the gene matches: 5. The CDR3 sequence: CASSPGLAGEQYF. In nucleotides, the CDR3 is TGTGCCAGCAGCCCCGGACTAGCCGGCGAGCAGTACTTC.

This chain joins TRBV5-1 and TRBJ2-1; possibly TRBD2 for D (6 bases). Germline V gene lookup returns CDR1 SGHRS and CDR2 YFSETQ. The CDR3 is 15 residues long. Trimming removed 5 bases from V and 0 bases from J, with 12 bases in between. Written as DNA, the CDR3 is TGCGCCAGCAGACTTAGCGGTAGCTCCTACAATGAGCAGTTCTTC. Its translation is CASRLSGSSYNEQFF.

This clone was found once. V is TRBV28 and J is TRBJ2-7; 9 nucleotides line up with TRBD2. The CDR3 covers 14 residues. Per the germline V gene, CDR1 is MDHEN and CDR2 is SYDVKM. The V and J ends lost 3 bases and 4 bases, in that order; junction bases with no gene match: 4. The CDR3 protein is CASSFRLAGYEQYF. The CDR3 DNA reads as TGTGCCAGCAGTTTCCGGCTAGCGGGATACGAGCAGTACTTC.

The chain uses TRBV7-9 and TRBJ1-1; no definite D call. Germline loops: CDR1 SEHNR, CDR2 FQNEAQ (reference sequence). Trimming cost V 1 base and J 1 base, with 4 bases left between them. The CDR3 length is 13 residues. CDR3 sequence reads: CASSLGQNTEAFF. The DNA of the CDR3 is TGTGCCAGCAGCTTAGGTCAGAACACTGAAGCTTTCTTT.

This sequence joins TRBV2 and TRBJ2-1, with 9 bases aligning to TRBD2. V lost 5 bases and J lost 7; bases outside the gene matches: 12. Germline loops: CDR1 SNHLY, CDR2 FYNNEI. The CDR3 contains 16 residues. The CDR3 reads CASSFPSGKVRNEQFF. CDR3 in DNA: TGTGCCAGCAGTTTCCCTAGCGGGAAGGTGAGGAATGAGCAGTTCTTC. The full variable domain, with the rest looked up from reference TRBV2 and TRBJ2-1, is EPEVTQTPSHQVTQMGQEVILRCVPISNHLYFYWYRQILGQKVEFLVSFYNNEISEKSEIFDDQFSVERPDGSNFTLKIRSTKLEDSAMYFCASSFPSGKVRNEQFFGPGTRLTVL.

V usage is TRBV28 and J usage is TRBJ2-3; TRBD2 aligns across 7 bases. CDR1 MDHEN and CDR2 SYDVKM come from the germline V gene. This CDR3 region has 14 residues. V was pared by 6 bases and J by 2 bases, with 5 bases of the junction left unmatched. The CDR3 bases are TGTGCCAGCAGGGCAGCGGGACTCACAGATACGCAGTATTTT. Its translation: CASRAAGLTDTQYF.

V and J are TRBV6-1 and TRBJ1-5; D is perhaps TRBD1 (5 bases). With 4 bases removed from V and 4 bases from J, the gap between germline ends came to 20 bases. The CDR3 is made up of 17 amino acids. Germline V gene data show CDR1 as MNHNS and CDR2 as SASEGT. CDR3 coding DNA: TGTGCCAGCAGTGGGTTGGCGGGACTGGGCTCAAATCAGCCCCAGCATTTT. It is translated as CASSGLAGLGSNQPQHF.

J is TRBJ2-3 and V is TRBV7-9, with 7 bases identical to TRBD2. V was clipped by 3 bases and J by 4 bases; unmatched bases: 19. CDR1 SEHNR and CDR2 FQNEAQ come from the germline V gene (reference sequence). This CDR3 has 19 residues. CDR3 residues: CASSFPGRPGPTSPDTQYF. The CDR3 DNA reads as TGTGCCAGCAGCTTCCCCGGGAGGCCCGGGCCAACATCCCCAGATACGCAGTATTTT.

The J gene is TRBJ2-3, the V gene TRBV5-4; D is unclear. In germline, CDR1 is SGHNT, CDR2 YYREEE (reference sequence). The CDR3 totals 15 residues. With 0 bases removed from V and 5 bases from J, the gap between germline ends came to 13 bases. CDR3 loop: CASSLELWSGDTQYF. As DNA, the CDR3 is TGTGCCAGCAGCTTGGAGCTCTGGTCAGGAGATACGCAGTATTTT. The complete variable domain, with remaining parts taken from reference TRBV5-4 and TRBJ2-3, reads ETGVTQSPTHLIKTRGQQVTLRCSSQSGHNTVSWYQQALGQGPQFIFQYYREEENGRGNFPPRFSGLQFPNYSSELNVNALELDDSALYLCASSLELWSGDTQYFGPGTRLTVL.